The present T cell receptor (beta chain) was sequenced within a study of a mutant IDH1 vaccine in newly diagnosed glioma. At the level of the study: Eight vaccine injections were given to patients in weeks 1, 3, 5, 7, 11, 15, 19 and 23. Males made up around 62% and females about 38% of treated patients, whose mean age was approximately 40 years. Vaccine dosing followed radiotherapy by 4-6 weeks, or accompanied temozolomide cycles. Study-wide results and caveats: Pseudoprogression apparently lacked any relation to changes in top peripheral T cell clonotypes.

The CDR3 totals 16 residues. With V trimmed by 1 base and J by 5 bases, 7 bases remained unmatched. Germline V CDR1 and CDR2: MGHRA, YSYEKL. Time point in this sample: week 23, last vaccination. Each dose of the vaccine consisted of 300 ug of mutant IDH1 20-mer peptide, with topical imiquimod. Regarding this clone: What it binds is not known.

The protocol was immunoSEQ multiplex PCR, while the TCRdb copy is restricted to in-frame clones and leaves out a portion. Of approximately 81,000 clones detected, 85% appear once; the ten largest clones hold 2% to 2.5%. The chain employs TRBV4-1 and TRBJ1-1; 10 bases fit TRBD1. This receptor was identified in a man aged 30 to 39 with glioma. Some clones in this sample may be carry-over from other donors' samples. The source was PBMCs, collected from a glioma patient whose treatment included an IDH1 peptide vaccine. CDR3 DNA sequence: TGCGCCAGCAGCCAAGGGAAGAGGACAGGGGGTACTGAAGCTTTCTTT. It yields the protein CASSQGKRTGGTEAFF.